Listed below are T cell receptor beta chains from one sample, sequenced in a study of response to subunit inactivated influenza vaccine. TCRdb used MiXCR to reprocess the RT-PCR reads, holding one entry per CDR3 protein. The sample lists 500,000 or so distinct CDR3 sequences; approximately 15% were seen once. The sample was CD4+ T cells sorted from PBMCs, taken approximately 25 months after vaccination. The receptor source for this set is a man in his fifties or sixties who received an inactivated influenza vaccine. Each CDR3 is given with its conserved first and last residue. A D gene is named only where the DNA matches it firmly. Rows may omit the clone size; those that give it use once, few, many or a size class.

cdr3_nt	cdr3_aa	clone_size	v_call	d_call	j_call
TGTGCCAGCAGCTTGGGACAGGGGATCACCGGGGAGCTGTTTTTT	CASSLGQGITGELFF	few	TRBV5-4	TRBD1	TRBJ2-2
TGTGCCAGCAGCTTGTCGGTATCACAAGGACAAGAGACCCAGTACTTC	CASSLSVSQGQETQYF	many	TRBV5-5	NA	TRBJ2-5
TGTGCCAGCACCCAAGGGCTAGGCAGTAGCACAGATACGCAGTATTTT	CASTQGLGSSTDTQYF	NA	TRBV7-8	NA	TRBJ2-3
TGTGCCAGCAGTGAGGCGGGACAGGGACGCTCACCCCTCCACTTT	CASSEAGQGRSPLHF	few	TRBV25-1	TRBD1	TRBJ1-6
TGCGCCAGCAGCTACGGCTCAGGGACCTACAATGAGCAGTTCTTC	CASSYGSGTYNEQFF	few	TRBV5-1	NA	TRBJ2-1
TGTGCCAGCACCCCCACAGGGAGGACTGAAGCTTTCTTT	CASTPTGRTEAFF	NA	TRBV6-6	NA	TRBJ1-1
TGTGCCAGTAGCGGGACAGCTCAAGAGACCCAGTACTTC	CASSGTAQETQYF	many	TRBV19	TRBD1	TRBJ2-5
TGTGCCAGCAGTGCGGGACACGCGAGAGGGGGCTACACCTTC	CASSAGHARGGYTF	NA	TRBV28	NA	TRBJ1-2
TGCAGTGGTAGGACCGTGACCTTGAGAAATGAGCAGTTCTTC	CSGRTVTLRNEQFF	few	TRBV20-1	NA	TRBJ2-1
TGCGCCAGCAGCTTGAAGCAGGGGGCGCACAATGAGCAGTTCTTC	CASSLKQGAHNEQFF	few	TRBV5-1	TRBD1	TRBJ2-1
TGTGCCACTGGGACAGGCGCAGGCCCTTCCGGGGAGCTGTTTTTT	CATGTGAGPSGELFF	few	TRBV2	TRBD1	TRBJ2-2
TGTGCCAGCAGCTTAGCACCAGGGGCGGGCGGCACTGAAGCTTTCTTT	CASSLAPGAGGTEAFF	NA	TRBV7-9	NA	TRBJ1-1
TGTGCCAGCAGCTTAAGTGGCGTCGGGACTAGCGGGAGTGATGAGCAGTTCTTC	CASSLSGVGTSGSDEQFF	few	TRBV7-3	TRBD2	TRBJ2-1
TGTGCCAGCAGCCCGGGGACAGGGAAGGAGGGGTACGAGCAGTACTTC	CASSPGTGKEGYEQYF	NA	TRBV4-2	TRBD1	TRBJ2-7
TGTGCCAGCAGCAAGGACATCAATAGCAATCAGCCCCAGCATTTT	CASSKDINSNQPQHF	NA	TRBV6-4	NA	TRBJ1-5
TGCAGTGCTAGAGATCCTCGGACCCGGACCGGGGAGCTGTTTTTT	CSARDPRTRTGELFF	few	TRBV20-1	NA	TRBJ2-2
TGCAGCGTTGAGTATTTCGATGGCTACACCTTC	CSVEYFDGYTF	NA	TRBV29-1	NA	TRBJ1-2
TGTGCCAGCAGTTTTGGTAGCTCTGGAAACACCATATATTTT	CASSFGSSGNTIYF	NA	TRBV12-3/TRBV12-4	NA	TRBJ1-3